The clone carrying this TCR beta chain was counted only a few times. The data are from a study of blood T cell repertoires in COVID-19. Germline V lookup: CDR1 KGHDR, CDR2 SFDVKD. The J segment lost 6 bases and the V segment lost 4 bases, leaving 5 bases of the junction unmatched. The CDR3 extends over 13 amino acids. As handled by the study authors: Nucleated cell counts were estimated from reference gene primer amplification. Only in-frame clones appear in the TCRdb table, and some are missing; sequencing was by immunoSEQ multiplex PCR. D and trimming were read from the DNA, whereas the V and J calls and clone size are those reported in that table. The sample holds 250,000 to 350,000 clones, 80% to 90% seen once.

The genes are TRBV24-1 and TRBJ2-7, with TRBD1 matching over 7 bases. The sequence came from a woman in her 70s with COVID-19, enrolled during active disease. What was sequenced was peripheral blood. The CDR3 protein is CATSDTTGTEQYF. Written as DNA, the CDR3 is TGTGCCACCAGTGACACGACAGGGACCGAGCAGTACTTC.